Below are 14 T cell receptor beta chains sequenced from a single sample in a study of T-cell reconstitution after alpha-beta-depleted transplantation in children. Unique molecular identifiers were incorporated into the prepared TCRbeta library. TCRdb reprocessed the PCR reads via MiXCR and lists one record per CDR3 protein. The sample carries 640,000 or so distinct CDR3 sequences, approximately 15% recorded once. The sample consisted of PBMCs from the stem cell graft donor, taken from the stem cell graft. The receptors originated from a human donor who donated a stem cell graft to a child with acute myeloid leukemia.

This clonotype was counted at least ten times. The rearrangement uses TRBV4-2 and TRBJ1-5; maybe TRBD1 (5 bases). The CDR3 extends over 16 amino acids. Trimming removed 0 bases from V and 4 bases from J, with 13 bases in between. Germline loops: CDR1 LGHNA, CDR2 YNFKEQ. The CDR3 DNA reads TGTGCCAGCAGCCAAGATCACGGACAACCGAATCAGCCCCAGCATTTT. Its translation: CASSQDHGQPNQPQHF.

This clonotype was counted ten times or more. The genes are TRBV5-1 and TRBJ2-1; D not certain. This CDR3 is 11 amino acids long. In germline, CDR1 is SGHRS, CDR2 YFSETQ. V gave up 5 bases and J gave up 10 bases, with 10 bases separating them. The CDR3: CASRSSEEQFF. Here the CDR3 DNA reads TGCGCCAGCAGGAGTTCAGAGGAGCAGTTCTTC.

This clonotype was found a few times. V and J are TRBV11-1 and TRBJ1-4; possibly TRBD1 for D (6 bases). Germline V gives CDR1 SGHAT, CDR2 FQDESV (reference sequence). V lost 3 bases and J 0 bases, leaving 17 bases between the germline ends. There are 18 residues in the CDR3. The DNA of the CDR3 is TGTGCCAGCAGCTTGGGACACTCGAGACGAACAACTAATGAAAAACTGTTTTTT. Amino acids: CASSLGHSRRTTNEKLFF. The complete variable domain, with remaining parts taken from reference TRBV11-1 and TRBJ1-4, reads EAEVAQSPRYKITEKSQAVAFWCDPISGHATLYWYRQILGQGPELLVQFQDESVVDDSQLPKDRFSAERLKGVDSTLKIQPAELGDSAMYLCASSLGHSRRTTNEKLFFGSGTQLSVL.

In this sample, this clonotype turned up many times. The chain uses TRBV5-6 and TRBJ2-7; 9 bases align to TRBD1. CDR3 length: 15 amino acids. Germline V CDR1 and CDR2: SGHDT, YYEEEE. V was clipped by 0 bases and J by 3 bases; unmatched bases: 4. CDR3 bases: TGTGCCAGCAGCTTGGGGACAGGGGCCCTCTACGAGCAGTACGTC. Translation: CASSLGTGALYEQYV.

As concerns this clonotype: This sequence may be a read error, since a much larger clone differs from it by one base. The V call is TRBV20-1, the J call TRBJ2-3; 7 bases line up with TRBD2. The length of the CDR3 is 15 residues. CDR1 is DFQATT and CDR2 is SNEGSKA in the germline V gene (reference sequence). The V and J ends lost 5 bases and 2 bases, in that order; junction bases with no gene match: 10. In DNA, the CDR3 is TGCAGTGCTTCACTTTGGGGGACTACCACAGATACGCAGTATTTT. It encodes CSASLWGTTTDTQYF.

This clonotype was detected many times. J is TRBJ2-1 and V is TRBV6-1, with 10 positions matching TRBD1. The germline V gene encodes CDR1 MNHNS and CDR2 SASEGT. Trimming took 11 bases from V and 7 from J; bases not matched to a gene: 11. This CDR3 spans 14 amino acids. The CDR3 is CAAPERTGGNEQFF. The CDR3 DNA follows: TGTGCCGCCCCGGAAAGGACAGGGGGGAATGAGCAGTTCTTC.

This clonotype was counted ten times or more. This chain connects TRBV7-2 to TRBJ1-5; weak D call: TRBD1 (6 bases). The length of the CDR3 is 15 residues. Germline V gene data show CDR1 as SGHTA and CDR2 as FQGNSA. V lost 2 bases to trimming and J lost 6 bases, with 14 bases between them. CDR3 region: CASSLPLGASQPQHF. CDR3 nucleotide sequence: TGTGCCAGCAGCTTACCACTGGGGGCGAGTCAGCCCCAGCATTTT.

This clonotype was observed many times. Here the CDR3 reads CASSLDGWSEAFF. For the CDR3, the DNA is TGTGCCAGCAGCCTCGACGGTTGGTCTGAAGCTTTCTTT. This chain links TRBV7-2 with TRBJ1-1, with D unclear. The CDR3 is made up of 13 amino acids. Germline values: CDR1 SGHTA, CDR2 FQGNSA. V lost 5 bases and J lost 6, with 13 bases in between.

On this clonotype: A much more abundant neighbour one base away suggests this may be a read error. Because it lacks the conserved phenylalanine or tryptophan at the end, this CDR3 is likely a read error. The gene calls are TRBV6-1 and TRBJ2-5; 10 bases are a match to TRBD2. After removal of 1 base from V and 2 bases from J, the junction contained 4 bases not matched to a gene. CDR1 is MNHNS, CDR2 SASEGT, per germline. The CDR3 has 16 amino acids. The CDR3 loop reads CASSEGVSGGQETQYS. CDR3 sequence (DNA): TGTGCCAGCAGTGAAGGGGTTAGCGGGGGGCAAGAGACCCAGTACTCC.

The V and J genes are TRBV7-8 and TRBJ2-7, with 7 nucleotides matching TRBD1. V was clipped by 5 bases and J by 4 bases; unmatched bases: 14. The CDR3 contains 16 residues. Germline V lookup: CDR1 SGHVS, CDR2 FQNEAQ. The CDR3 loop is CASSPRDSLSGYEQYF. CDR3 in DNA: TGTGCCAGCAGCCCGAGGGACAGCCTGTCGGGATACGAGCAGTACTTC.

This clonotype was counted many times. The chain recombines TRBV9 with TRBJ1-1; 11 positions match TRBD1. Per the germline V gene, CDR1 is SGDLS and CDR2 is YYNGEE. The trim removed 3 bases at V and 4 bases at J, leaving 14 bases unmatched. The CDR3 covers 18 residues. The CDR3 reads CASSDGWGQGVGSTEAFF. The CDR3 DNA sequence: TGTGCCAGCAGCGACGGGTGGGGACAGGGGGTCGGGAGCACTGAAGCTTTCTTT.

This clonotype was observed many times. The gene calls are TRBV29-1 and TRBJ1-2; TRBD1 is a possible D gene (6 bases). V was trimmed by 6 bases and J by 0 bases, leaving 11 bases between them. Germline CDR1 and CDR2: SQVTM and ANQGSEA. The CDR3 contains 13 residues. The CDR3 nucleotides are TGCAGCGTCAGGACAGAAGCTAACTATGGCTACACCTTC. It encodes CSVRTEANYGYTF.

This clonotype has ten or more counts. The CDR3 DNA follows: TGCGCCAGCAGCCTAAACGGACAGCCCCAGCATTTT. Protein: CASSLNGQPQHF. The chain has TRBV5-1 and TRBJ1-5, with no clear D. The CDR3 is 12 residues long. CDR1 is SGHRS, CDR2 YFSETQ, per germline. Trimming removed 4 bases at V and 7 bases at J, with 9 bases between.

This clonotype has at least ten counts. This chain connects TRBV20-1 to TRBJ1-2, with D perhaps TRBD1 (5 bases). The CDR3 totals 13 residues. V was trimmed by 5 bases and J by 4 bases, leaving 14 bases between them. Germline V lookup: CDR1 DFQATT, CDR2 SNEGSKA (reference sequence). The CDR3 protein is CSAGAIATYGYTF. For the CDR3, the DNA is TGCAGTGCTGGGGCTATTGCGACCTATGGCTACACCTTC.